These T cell receptor beta chains were read from a single sample in a study of T cells after yellow fever vaccination. Using its own MiXCR run on the 5' RACE reads, TCRdb lists one record per CDR3 protein. The sample holds 200,000 to 300,000 distinct CDR3 sequences, 5.5% to 8.5% seen once. The material sequenced was CD4+ T cells sorted from PBMCs, taken on the day of the yellow fever booster vaccination. The source of these receptors is a man aged 25-45 years who received the YFV17D yellow fever vaccine. Each CDR3 is given with its conserved first and last residue. A D gene is named only where the DNA matches it firmly. The size of a clone is reported for some rows only, either as once, few or many, or as a class for expanded clones.

CASSRRAWADTQYF | TGTGCCAGCAGCCGACGGGCATGGGCAGATACGCAGTATTTT | 14 | TRBJ2-3 | - | TRBV7-8 | many
CASSLTYSNGEQYF | TGCGCCAGCAGCTTGACCTACTCGAATGGCGAGCAGTACTTC | 14 | TRBJ2-7 | - | TRBV5-1 | many
CSSASGRYEQYF | TGCAGTTCCGCTAGCGGGAGATACGAGCAGTACTTC | 12 | TRBJ2-7 | TRBD2 | TRBV20-1 | many
CASSLLGDEQYF | TGTGCCAGCAGCTTGTTAGGGGACGAGCAGTACTTC | 12 | TRBJ2-7 | - | TRBV7-2 | few
CASSYGKTYEQYF | TGTGCCAGCAGTTATGGAAAAACCTACGAGCAGTACTTC | 13 | TRBJ2-7 | - | TRBV6-2/TRBV6-3 | -
CSASHGVAGSTDTQYF | TGCAGTGCTAGCCACGGGGTAGCGGGTAGCACAGATACGCAGTATTTT | 16 | TRBJ2-3 | TRBD2 | TRBV20-1 | many
CASSVNGELFF | TGTGCCAGCAGCGTTAACGGGGAGCTGTTTTTT | 11 | TRBJ2-2 | - | TRBV5-4 | few
CASSESSTSNGYEQYF | TGTGCCAGCAGTGAATCCTCCACTAGCAATGGCTACGAGCAGTACTTC | 16 | TRBJ2-7 | - | TRBV25-1 | few
CASSREITDTQYF | TGTGCCAGCAGTCGGGAAATCACAGATACGCAGTATTTT | 13 | TRBJ2-3 | - | TRBV6-2/TRBV6-3 | few
CASSLGEFSGANVLTF | TGCGCCAGCAGCTTGGGGGAGTTCTCTGGGGCCAACGTCCTGACTTTC | 16 | TRBJ2-6 | - | TRBV5-1 | many
CASSSRTRRGGLFNEQFF | TGTGCCAGCAGTTCCCGGACAAGGAGGGGCGGGTTGTTCAATGAGCAGTTCTTC | 18 | TRBJ2-1 | - | TRBV6-5 | -